This TCR beta chain appears in the sequencing data of a study of shared clonotypes between healthy human individuals. General observations from the study: The rarefaction results pointed to incomplete sorted-subset sequencing despite large depth.

The length of the CDR3 is 13 residues. CDR1 is SGHRS and CDR2 is YFSETQ in the germline V gene. Trimming removed 1 base at V and 2 bases at J, with 7 bases between. Adults of Caucasian background living in Nashville, Tennessee made up all donors. As concerns this clone: Its target is not known.

Every subset had its genomic DNA shared out evenly among several immunoSEQ plates. Profiled with immunoSEQ multiplex PCR; TCRdb holds only in-frame clones, not every one. The table lists 1,400,000 or so clones, about 98.5% of them singletons. Material: naive CD4+ T cells sorted from blood. The subset: CD45RA+ positively selected. V gene TRBV5-1 combines with J gene TRBJ2-7; no clear D gene. This TCR was recovered from a man under 40 in good health. The CDR3 loop is CASSLMRPYEQYF. DNA for the CDR3: TGCGCCAGCAGCTTGATGAGACCCTACGAGCAGTACTTC.